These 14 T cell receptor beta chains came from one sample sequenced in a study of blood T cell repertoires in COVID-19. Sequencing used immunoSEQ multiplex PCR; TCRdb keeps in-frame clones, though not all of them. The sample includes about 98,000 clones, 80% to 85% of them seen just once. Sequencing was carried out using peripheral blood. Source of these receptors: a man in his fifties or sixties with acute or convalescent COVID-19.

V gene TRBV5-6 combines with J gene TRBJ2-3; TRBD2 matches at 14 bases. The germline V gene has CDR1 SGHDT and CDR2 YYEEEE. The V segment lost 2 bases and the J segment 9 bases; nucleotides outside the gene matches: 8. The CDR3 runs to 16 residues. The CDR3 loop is CASSLGLAGGTRTQYF. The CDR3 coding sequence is TGTGCCAGCAGCTTAGGACTAGCGGGAGGAACGCGGACGCAGTATTTT. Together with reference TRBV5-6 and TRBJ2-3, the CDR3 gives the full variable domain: DAGVTQSPTHLIKTRGQQVTLRCSPKSGHDTVSWYQQALGQGPQFIFQYYEEEERQRGNFPDRFSGHQFPNYSSELNVNALLLGDSALYLCASSLGLAGGTRTQYFGPGTRLTVL.

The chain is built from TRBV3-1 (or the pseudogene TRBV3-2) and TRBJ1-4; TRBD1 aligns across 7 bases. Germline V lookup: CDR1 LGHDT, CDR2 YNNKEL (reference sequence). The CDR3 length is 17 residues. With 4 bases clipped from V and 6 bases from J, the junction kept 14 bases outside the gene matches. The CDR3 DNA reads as TGTGCCAGCAGCCCGACAGGGAGGACCTATAGAGATGAAAAACTGTTTTTT. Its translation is CASSPTGRTYRDEKLFF.

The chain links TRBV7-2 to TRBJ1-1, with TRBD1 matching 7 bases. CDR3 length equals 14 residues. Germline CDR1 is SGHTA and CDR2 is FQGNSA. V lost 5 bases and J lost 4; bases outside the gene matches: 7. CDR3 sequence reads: CASSVWGQTTEAFF. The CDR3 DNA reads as TGTGCCAGCAGCGTATGGGGACAGACCACTGAAGCTTTCTTT.

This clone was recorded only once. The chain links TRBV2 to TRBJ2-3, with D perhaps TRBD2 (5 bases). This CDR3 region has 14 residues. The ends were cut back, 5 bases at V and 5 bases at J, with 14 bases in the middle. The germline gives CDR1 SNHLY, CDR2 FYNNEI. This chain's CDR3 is CASSPWTSQDTQYF. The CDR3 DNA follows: TGTGCCAGCAGTCCTTGGACTTCTCAAGATACGCAGTATTTT.

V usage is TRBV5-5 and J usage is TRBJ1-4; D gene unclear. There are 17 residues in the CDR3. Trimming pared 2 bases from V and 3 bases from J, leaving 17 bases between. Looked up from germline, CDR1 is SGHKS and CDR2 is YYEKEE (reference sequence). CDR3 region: CASSFGPGRVANEKLFF. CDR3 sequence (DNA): TGTGCCAGCAGCTTCGGACCGGGGAGAGTCGCTAATGAAAAACTGTTTTTT.

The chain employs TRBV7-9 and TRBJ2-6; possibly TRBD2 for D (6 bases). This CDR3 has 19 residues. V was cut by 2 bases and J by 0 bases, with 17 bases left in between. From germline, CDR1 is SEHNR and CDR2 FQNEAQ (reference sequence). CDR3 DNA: TGTGCCAGCAGCTTAACTTACCGGGACTTACGCTCTGGGGCCAACGTCCTGACTTTC. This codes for CASSLTYRDLRSGANVLTF.

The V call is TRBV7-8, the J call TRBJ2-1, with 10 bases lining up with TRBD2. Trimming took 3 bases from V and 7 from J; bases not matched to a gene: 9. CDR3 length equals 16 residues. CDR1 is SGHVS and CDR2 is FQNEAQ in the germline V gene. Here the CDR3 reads CASSFWTSGLLNEQFF. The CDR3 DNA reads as TGTGCCAGCAGCTTTTGGACTAGCGGCCTATTAAATGAGCAGTTCTTC.

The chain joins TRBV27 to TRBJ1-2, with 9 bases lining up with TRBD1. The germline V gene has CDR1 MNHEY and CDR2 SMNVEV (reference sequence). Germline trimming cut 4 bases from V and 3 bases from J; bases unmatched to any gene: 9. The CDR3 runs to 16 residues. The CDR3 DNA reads TGTGCCAGCAGTTCCCCCACAGGGGGCGATCACTATGGCTACACCTTC. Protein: CASSSPTGGDHYGYTF.

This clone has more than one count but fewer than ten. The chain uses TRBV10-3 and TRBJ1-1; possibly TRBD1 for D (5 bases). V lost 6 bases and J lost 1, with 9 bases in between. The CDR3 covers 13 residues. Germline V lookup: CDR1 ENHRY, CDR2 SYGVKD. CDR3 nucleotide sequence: TGTGCCATCAGCTTTGACAGGAACACTGAAGCTTTCTTT. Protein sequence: CAISFDRNTEAFF.

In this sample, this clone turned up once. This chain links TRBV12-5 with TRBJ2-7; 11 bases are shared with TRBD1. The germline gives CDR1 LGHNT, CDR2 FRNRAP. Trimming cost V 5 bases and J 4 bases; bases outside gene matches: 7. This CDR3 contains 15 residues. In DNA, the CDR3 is TGTGCTAGTGGTCAGCCGGACAGGGGGCGGTACGAGCAGTACTTC. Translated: CASGQPDRGRYEQYF.

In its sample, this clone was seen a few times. The CDR3 spells CASTNSPNTGELFF. In DNA, the CDR3 is TGTGCCAGTACTAATAGTCCGAACACCGGGGAGCTGTTTTTT. This rearrangement joins TRBV19 to TRBJ2-2; D gene unclear. Per germline, CDR1 LNHDA and CDR2 SQIVND (reference sequence). Trimming took 7 bases from V and 0 from J, leaving 9 bases between them. The CDR3 spans 14 residues.

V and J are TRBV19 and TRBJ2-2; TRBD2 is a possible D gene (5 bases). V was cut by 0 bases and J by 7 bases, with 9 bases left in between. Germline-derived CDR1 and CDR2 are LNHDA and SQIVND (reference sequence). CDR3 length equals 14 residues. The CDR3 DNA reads TGTGCCAGTAGTATAGATCTGGGGAGCGGGGAGCTGTTTTTT. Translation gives CASSIDLGSGELFF.

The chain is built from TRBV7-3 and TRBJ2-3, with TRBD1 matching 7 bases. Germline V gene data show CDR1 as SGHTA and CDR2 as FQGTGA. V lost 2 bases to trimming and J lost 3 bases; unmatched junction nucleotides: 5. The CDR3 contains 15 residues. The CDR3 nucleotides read TGTGCCAGCAGCTTAGGGTCGACAGGGACAGATACGCAGTATTTT. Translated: CASSLGSTGTDTQYF.

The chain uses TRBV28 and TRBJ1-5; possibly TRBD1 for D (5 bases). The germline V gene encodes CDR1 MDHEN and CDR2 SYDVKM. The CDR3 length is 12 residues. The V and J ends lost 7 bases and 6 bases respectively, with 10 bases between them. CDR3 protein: CASTDQGQPQHF. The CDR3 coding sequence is TGTGCCAGCACCGATCAGGGTCAGCCCCAGCATTTT.